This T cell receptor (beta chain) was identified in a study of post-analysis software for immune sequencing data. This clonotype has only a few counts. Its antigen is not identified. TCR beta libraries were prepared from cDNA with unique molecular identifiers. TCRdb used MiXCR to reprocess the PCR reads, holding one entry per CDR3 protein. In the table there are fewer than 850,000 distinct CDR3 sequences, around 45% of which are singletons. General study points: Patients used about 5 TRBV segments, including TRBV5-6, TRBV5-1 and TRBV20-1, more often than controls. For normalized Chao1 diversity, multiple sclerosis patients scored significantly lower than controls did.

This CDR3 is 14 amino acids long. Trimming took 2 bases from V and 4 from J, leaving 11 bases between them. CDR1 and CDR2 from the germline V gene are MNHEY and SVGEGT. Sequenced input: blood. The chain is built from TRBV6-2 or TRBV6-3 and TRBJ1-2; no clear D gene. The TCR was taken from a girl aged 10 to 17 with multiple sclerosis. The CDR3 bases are TGTGCCAGCAGTTACGATAGGATCCGCTATGGCTACACCTTC. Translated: CASSYDRIRYGYTF.